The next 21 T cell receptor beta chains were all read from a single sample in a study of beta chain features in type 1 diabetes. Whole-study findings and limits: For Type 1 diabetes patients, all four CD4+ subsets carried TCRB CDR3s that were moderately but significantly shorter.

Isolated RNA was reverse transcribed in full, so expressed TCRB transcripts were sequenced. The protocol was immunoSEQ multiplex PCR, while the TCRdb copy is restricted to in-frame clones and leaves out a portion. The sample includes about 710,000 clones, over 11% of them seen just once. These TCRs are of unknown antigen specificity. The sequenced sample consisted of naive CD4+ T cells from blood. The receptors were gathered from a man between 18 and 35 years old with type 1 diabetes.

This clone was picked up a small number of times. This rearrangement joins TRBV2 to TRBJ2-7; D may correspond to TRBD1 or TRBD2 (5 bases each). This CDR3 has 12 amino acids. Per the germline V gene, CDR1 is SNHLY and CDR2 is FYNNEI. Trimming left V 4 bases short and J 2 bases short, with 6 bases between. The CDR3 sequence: CASSGDPYEQYF. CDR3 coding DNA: TGTGCCAGCAGTGGGGACCCCTACGAGCAGTACTTC.

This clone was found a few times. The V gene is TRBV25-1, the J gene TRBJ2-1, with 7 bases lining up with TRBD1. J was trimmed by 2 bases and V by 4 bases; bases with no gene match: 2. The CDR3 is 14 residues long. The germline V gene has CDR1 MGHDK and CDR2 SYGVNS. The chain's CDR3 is CASSVTGTYNEQFF. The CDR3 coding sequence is TGTGCCAGCAGTGTGACAGGGACCTACAATGAGCAGTTCTTC.

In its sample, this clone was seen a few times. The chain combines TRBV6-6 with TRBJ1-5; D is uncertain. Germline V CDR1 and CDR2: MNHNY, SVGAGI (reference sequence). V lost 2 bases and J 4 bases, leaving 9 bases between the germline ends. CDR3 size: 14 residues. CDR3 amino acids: CASSYERVNQPQHF. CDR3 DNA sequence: TGTGCCAGCAGTTACGAACGGGTAAATCAGCCCCAGCATTTT.

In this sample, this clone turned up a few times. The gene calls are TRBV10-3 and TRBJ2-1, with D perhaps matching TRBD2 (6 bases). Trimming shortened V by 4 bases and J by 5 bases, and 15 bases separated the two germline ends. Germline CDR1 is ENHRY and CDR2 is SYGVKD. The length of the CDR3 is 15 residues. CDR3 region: CAISARLVNDNEQFF. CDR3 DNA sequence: TGTGCCATCAGTGCCCGACTAGTAAACGACAATGAGCAGTTCTTC.

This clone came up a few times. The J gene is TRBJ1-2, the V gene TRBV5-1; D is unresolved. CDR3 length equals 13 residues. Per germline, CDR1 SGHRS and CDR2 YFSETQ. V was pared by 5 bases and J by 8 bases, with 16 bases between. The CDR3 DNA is TGCGCCAGCAGGGAGGGTGAGAGTAGCGGCTACACCTTC. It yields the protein CASREGESSGYTF. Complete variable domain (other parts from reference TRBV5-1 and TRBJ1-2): KAGVTQTPRYLIKTRGQQVTLSCSPISGHRSVSWYQQTPGQGLQFLFEYFSETQRNKGNFPGRFSGRQFSNSRSEMNVSTLELGDSALYLCASREGESSGYTFGSGTRLTVV.

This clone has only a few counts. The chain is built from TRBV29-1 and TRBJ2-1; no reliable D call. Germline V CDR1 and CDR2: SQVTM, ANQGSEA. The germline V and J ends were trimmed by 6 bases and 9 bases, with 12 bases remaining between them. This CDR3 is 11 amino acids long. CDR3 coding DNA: TGCAGCGTGTCCAACCAAGGTGAGCAGTTCTTC. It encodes CSVSNQGEQFF.

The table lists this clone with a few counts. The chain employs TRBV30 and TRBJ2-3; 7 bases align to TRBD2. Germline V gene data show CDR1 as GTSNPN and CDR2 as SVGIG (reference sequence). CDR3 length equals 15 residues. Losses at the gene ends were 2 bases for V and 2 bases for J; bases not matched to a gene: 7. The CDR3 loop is CAWSRAGKHTDTQYF. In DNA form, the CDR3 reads TGTGCCTGGAGTCGAGCGGGGAAACACACAGATACGCAGTATTTT.

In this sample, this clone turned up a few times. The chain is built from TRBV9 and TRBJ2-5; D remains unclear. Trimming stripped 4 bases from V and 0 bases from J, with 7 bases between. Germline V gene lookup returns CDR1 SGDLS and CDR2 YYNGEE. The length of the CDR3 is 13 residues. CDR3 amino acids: CASSPLYQETQYF. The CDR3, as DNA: TGTGCCAGCAGCCCCCTGTACCAAGAGACCCAGTACTTC.

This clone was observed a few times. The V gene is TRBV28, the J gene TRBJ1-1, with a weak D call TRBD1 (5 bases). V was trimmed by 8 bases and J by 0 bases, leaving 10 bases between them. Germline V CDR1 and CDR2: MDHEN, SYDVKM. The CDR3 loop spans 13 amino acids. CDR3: CASLDSLNTEAFF. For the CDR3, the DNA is TGTGCCAGCCTAGACAGTTTGAACACTGAAGCTTTCTTT.

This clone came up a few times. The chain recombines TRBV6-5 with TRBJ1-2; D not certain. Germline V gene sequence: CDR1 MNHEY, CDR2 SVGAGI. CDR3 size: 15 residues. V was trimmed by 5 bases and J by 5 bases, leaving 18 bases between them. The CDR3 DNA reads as TGTGCCAGCAGTCTCCAGCAGCGTGTTTGGTATGGCTACACCTTC. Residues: CASSLQQRVWYGYTF.

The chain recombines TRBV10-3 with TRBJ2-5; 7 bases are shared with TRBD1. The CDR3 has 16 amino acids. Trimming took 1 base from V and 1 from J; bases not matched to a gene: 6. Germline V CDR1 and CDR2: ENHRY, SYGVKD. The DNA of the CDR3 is TGTGCCATCAGTGAGTTCAGGACAGGACCCCAAGAGACCCAGTACTTC. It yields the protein CAISEFRTGPQETQYF.

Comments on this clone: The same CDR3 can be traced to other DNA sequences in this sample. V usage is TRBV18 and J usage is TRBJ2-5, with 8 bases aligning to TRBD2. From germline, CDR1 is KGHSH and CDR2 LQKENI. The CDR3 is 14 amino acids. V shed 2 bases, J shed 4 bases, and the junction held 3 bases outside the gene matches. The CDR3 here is CASSPASGPETQYF. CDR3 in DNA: TGTGCCAGCTCACCAGCTAGCGGGCCAGAGACCCAGTACTTC.

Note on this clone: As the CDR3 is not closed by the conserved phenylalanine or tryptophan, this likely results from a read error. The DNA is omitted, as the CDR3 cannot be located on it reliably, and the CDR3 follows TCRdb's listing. The CDR3 loop reads CASSNTPFSGRTGC. The V call is TRBV6-6, the J call TRBJ1-1. Germline V gene data show CDR1 as MNHNY and CDR2 as SVGAGI (reference sequence). Termini included, the CDR3 measures 14 amino acids.

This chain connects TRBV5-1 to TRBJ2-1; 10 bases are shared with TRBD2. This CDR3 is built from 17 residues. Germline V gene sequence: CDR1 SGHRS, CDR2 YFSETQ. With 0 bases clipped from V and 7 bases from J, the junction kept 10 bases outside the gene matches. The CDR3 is CASSLVGTSVYRNEQFF. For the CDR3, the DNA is TGCGCCAGCAGCTTGGTGGGGACTAGCGTTTACCGTAATGAGCAGTTCTTC.

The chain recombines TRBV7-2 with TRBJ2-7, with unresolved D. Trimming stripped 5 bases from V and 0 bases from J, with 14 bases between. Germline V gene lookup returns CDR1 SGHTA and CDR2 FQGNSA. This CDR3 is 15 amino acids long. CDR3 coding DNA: TGTGCCAGCAGCCGGACCTGGCAGTTCTCCTACGAGCAGTACTTC. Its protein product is CASSRTWQFSYEQYF.

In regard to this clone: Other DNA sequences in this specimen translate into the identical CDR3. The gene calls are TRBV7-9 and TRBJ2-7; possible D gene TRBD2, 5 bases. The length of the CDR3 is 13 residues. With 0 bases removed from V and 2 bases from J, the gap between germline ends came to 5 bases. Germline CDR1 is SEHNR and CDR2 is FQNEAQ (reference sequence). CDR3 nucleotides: TGTGCCAGCAGCTTAGCCGGGGCCTACGAGCAGTACTTC. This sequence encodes CASSLAGAYEQYF.

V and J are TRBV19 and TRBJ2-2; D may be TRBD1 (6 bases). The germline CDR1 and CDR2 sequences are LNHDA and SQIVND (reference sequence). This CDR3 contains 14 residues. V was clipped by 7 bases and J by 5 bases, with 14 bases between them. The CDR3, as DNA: TGTGCCAGTATATCGACAGGCCGAACCGGGGAGCTGTTTTTT. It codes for CASISTGRTGELFF.

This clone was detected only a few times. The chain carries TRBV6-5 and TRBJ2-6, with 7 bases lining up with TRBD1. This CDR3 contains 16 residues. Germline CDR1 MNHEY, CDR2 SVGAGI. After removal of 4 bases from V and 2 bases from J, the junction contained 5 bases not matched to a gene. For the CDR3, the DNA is TGTGCCAGCAGTTTCCCTAGGGGGCCTGGGGCCAACGTCCTGACTTTC. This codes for CASSFPRGPGANVLTF.

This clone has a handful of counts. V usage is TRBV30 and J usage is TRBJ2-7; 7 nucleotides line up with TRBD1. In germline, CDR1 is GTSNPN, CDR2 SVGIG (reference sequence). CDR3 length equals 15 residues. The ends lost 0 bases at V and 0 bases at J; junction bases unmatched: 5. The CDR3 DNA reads TGTGCCTGGAGTGTAGGGACAGAGAGCTCCTACGAGCAGTACTTC. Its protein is CAWSVGTESSYEQYF.

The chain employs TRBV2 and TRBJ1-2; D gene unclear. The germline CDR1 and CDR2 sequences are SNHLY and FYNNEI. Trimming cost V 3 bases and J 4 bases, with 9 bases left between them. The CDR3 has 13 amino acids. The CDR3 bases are TGTGCCAGCAGTGAGCGGCTGACCTATGGCTACACCTTC. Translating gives CASSERLTYGYTF. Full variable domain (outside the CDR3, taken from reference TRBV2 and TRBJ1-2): EPEVTQTPSHQVTQMGQEVILRCVPISNHLYFYWYRQILGQKVEFLVSFYNNEISEKSEIFDDQFSVERPDGSNFTLKIRSTKLEDSAMYFCASSERLTYGYTFGSGTRLTVV.

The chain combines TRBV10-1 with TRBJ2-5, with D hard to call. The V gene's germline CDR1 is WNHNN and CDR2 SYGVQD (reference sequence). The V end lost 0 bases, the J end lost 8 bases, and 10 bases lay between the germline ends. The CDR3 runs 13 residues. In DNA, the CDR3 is TGCGCCAGCAGTGAGTCGCTCGCCGGAACCCAGTACTTC. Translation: CASSESLAGTQYF.